This TCR beta chain is drawn from a study of blood T cell repertoires in COVID-19. Across the whole study: COVID-19 samples, acute and convalescent, were from the United States, Italy and Spain.

Original analysis: Reference gene primer amplification gave estimated nucleated cell counts. TCRdb keeps only in-frame clones here, not all; method: immunoSEQ multiplex PCR. The D gene and trimming were derived from the DNA, and the V and J assignments and clone size from that table. The sample carries around 150,000 clones, around 80% recorded once. The sequenced sample consisted of peripheral blood. The receptor's source is a man in his fifties with acute or convalescent COVID-19.

CDR3 in DNA: TGCAGCGTTGAGGGGACAAGTCTATACAATGAGCAGTTCTTC. It translates to CSVEGTSLYNEQFF. The genes are TRBV29-1 and TRBJ2-1, with TRBD1 as a possible D gene (6 bases). This CDR3 is 14 amino acids long. CDR1 and CDR2 (germline): SQVTM, ANQGSEA. V lost 3 bases to trimming and J lost 4 bases, with 13 bases between them.